Detailed here is one TCR beta chain. Its matching antigen is unknown. Healthy bone marrow donors made up the donor group. This sample is part of a study of cytomegalovirus exposure and HLA in healthy donors. Study-wide background: In an earlier analysis, some 110 million unique TCR beta sequences were found from some 200 million T cells. Study outcomes and limitations: The study listed roughly 160 cytomegalovirus-associated TCR beta chains. Later analysis associated a missense DCLRE1C variant with TCR beta V- and J-gene trimming.

Primers included in the PCR were 60 Vbeta and 13 Jbeta primers. TCRdb's table, derived via immunoSEQ multiplex PCR, lists solely in-frame clones and lacks some. The repertoire consists of some 160,000 clones, with 65% to 85% occurring once and the leading ten covering over 1.5%. The CDR3 has 16 amino acids. V gave up 2 bases and J gave up 6 bases, with 17 bases separating them. Germline V CDR1 and CDR2: KGHSH, LQKENI. The sequenced material came from PBMCs. The chain uses TRBV18 and TRBJ1-5; possibly TRBD1 for D (6 bases). The clonotype originates from a young woman in good health and CMV-seronegative. The DNA for the CDR3 is TGTGCCAGCTCACCATCGGGCAGGGGAGGGAGTCAGCCCCAGCATTTT. This encodes CASSPSGRGGSQPQHF.